The present T cell receptor beta chain was sequenced within a study of T cell responses to AZD1222 COVID-19 vaccine. Looking at the study overall: The study pooled second doses at about 4 or about 12 weeks.

Findings and limits, study-wide: The donor group comprised mostly white British people and more females; the analysis possibly underestimated clonal diversity. Recipients of two AZD1222 doses showed rising Spike-specific TCR breadth and depth. Repertoires were obtained only post-peak T cell response.

Measured with immunoSEQ multiplex PCR; TCRdb has only the in-frame clones, and not every one. The sample records 150,000 to 200,000 clones, roughly 90% being singletons. There are 20 residues in the CDR3. Trimming took 3 bases from V and 1 from J; bases not matched to a gene: 16. Germline assignment: CDR1 GTSNPN and CDR2 SVGIG (reference sequence). This clone has a handful of counts. Its antigen is unidentified. The specimen was peripheral blood, collected on day 0 of AZD1222 vaccination. The receptor was derived from an adult in good health. V usage is TRBV30 and J usage is TRBJ2-1; 12 bases are shared with TRBD2. As DNA, the CDR3 is TGTGCCTGGAGATCCAAGGCCCTAGCGGGAGGGTCCTTTTCCTACAATGAGCAGTTCTTC. This sequence encodes CAWRSKALAGGSFSYNEQFF.